These 10 T cell receptor beta chains originate from one sample sequenced in a study of blood T cell repertoires in COVID-19 (dated by TCRdb to about 2020). The library was produced with the immunoSEQ multiplex PCR assay. TCRdb retrieved this table from immuneACCESS and kept in-frame rearrangements only. Not all clones are present; in checked studies, unresolved V genes account for under half, and no reason is known for the remainder. The sample has fewer than 200,000 clones on record, 81% of them singletons. The ten largest account for 8% to 13% of the sample. Specimen: peripheral blood. These receptors were obtained from a woman aged 40 to 50 with COVID-19, enrolled during active disease.

Ten or more counts support this clone. V is TRBV7-2 and J is TRBJ1-1, with 7 bases aligning to TRBD1. Germline CDR1 is SGHTA and CDR2 is FQGNSA. The V gene end was trimmed by 5 bases and the J gene end by 2 bases; junction bases not matched to a gene: 8. The CDR3 length is 15 residues. The CDR3: CASSESGTANTEAFF. The CDR3 DNA follows: TGTGCCAGCAGCGAATCCGGGACAGCAAACACTGAAGCTTTCTTT.

The chain uses TRBV18 and TRBJ1-1; D gene unclear. V lost 3 bases, J lost 7 bases, and 12 bases lay in between. Germline V gene sequence: CDR1 KGHSH, CDR2 LQKENI. CDR3 length: 13 amino acids. CDR3 amino acids: CASSPIDRGEAFF. Here the CDR3 DNA reads TGTGCCAGCTCACCGATAGATCGAGGTGAAGCTTTCTTT. The full variable domain, in which reference TRBV18 and TRBJ1-1 provide the parts outside the CDR3, is NAGVMQNPRHLVRRRGQEARLRCSPMKGHSHVYWYRQLPEEGLKFMVYLQKENIIDESGMPKERFSAEFPKEGPSILRIQQVVRGDSAAYFCASSPIDRGEAFFGQGTRLTVV.

The chain combines TRBV4-1 with TRBJ2-2, with TRBD2 matching 10 bases. Germline V gives CDR1 MGHRA, CDR2 YSYEKL. The V and J ends lost 1 base and 2 bases, in that order; junction bases with no gene match: 7. CDR3 length: 18 amino acids. CDR3 sequence (DNA): TGCGCCAGCAGCCAAGTAGAAGCGGGAGGGCCAAACACCGGGGAGCTGTTTTTT. This translates into CASSQVEAGGPNTGELFF.

The rearrangement links TRBV5-4 to TRBJ1-2; D uncertain. V shed 0 bases and J shed 3 bases, with 3 bases lying between them. This CDR3 region has 12 residues. Germline CDR1 SGHNT, CDR2 YYREEE (reference sequence). This chain's CDR3 is CASSLAYYGYTF. Here the CDR3 DNA reads TGTGCCAGCAGCTTGGCCTACTATGGCTACACCTTC.

This clone was detected many times. The J gene is TRBJ1-3, the V gene TRBV2; weak D call: TRBD1 (6 bases). The V gene's germline CDR1 is SNHLY and CDR2 FYNNEI. This CDR3 is built from 14 residues. With 2 bases removed from V and 6 bases from J, the gap between germline ends came to 11 bases. CDR3 sequence (DNA): TGTGCCAGCAGTGAATTTGGGGGCGAAAACACCATATATTTT. It yields the protein CASSEFGGENTIYF.

J is TRBJ1-2 and V is TRBV9, with D hard to call. Germline values: CDR1 SGDLS, CDR2 YYNGEE. The CDR3 length is 13 residues. The V end was cut by 3 bases, the J end by 8 bases, with 14 bases between. CDR3 loop: CASSALLTSGYTF. In DNA, the CDR3 is TGTGCCAGCAGCGCACTTCTGACTTCGGGCTACACCTTC.

V usage is TRBV14 and J usage is TRBJ1-1; D possibly corresponds to TRBD1 (6 bases). CDR1 and CDR2 (germline): SGHDN, FVKESK. V was clipped by 4 bases and J by 8 bases, with 11 bases between them. The CDR3 is made up of 12 amino acids. CDR3 DNA: TGTGCCAGCAGCCCCCAGGGGACGGAAGCTTTCTTT. Translation: CASSPQGTEAFF.

The chain is built from TRBV30 and TRBJ2-5; a possible D gene is TRBD1 (6 bases). The V and J ends lost 3 bases and 5 bases respectively, with 13 bases between them. Per the germline V gene, CDR1 is GTSNPN and CDR2 is SVGIG (reference sequence). The length of the CDR3 is 13 residues. The CDR3 DNA is TGTGCCTGGAGGATACAGGGATCCGAGACCCAGTACTTC. Translated: CAWRIQGSETQYF.

This rearrangement joins TRBV28 to TRBJ1-6, with D maybe TRBD1 (5 bases). Germline V lookup: CDR1 MDHEN, CDR2 SYDVKM. V dropped 4 bases and J dropped 7 bases, with 8 bases sitting between them. This CDR3 is built from 13 residues. CDR3 loop: CASSWGLNSPLHF. CDR3 nucleotide sequence: TGTGCCAGCAGTTGGGGCTTAAATTCACCCCTCCACTTT.

The chain joins TRBV19 to TRBJ1-5; 9 positions agree with TRBD1. V lost 6 bases, J lost 6 bases, and 6 bases stayed unmatched. Germline values: CDR1 LNHDA, CDR2 SQIVND (reference sequence). This CDR3 has 14 residues. The CDR3 region has the DNA TGTGCCAGTAGCCCCGGGACAGGGATTCAGCCCCAGCATTTT. This gives the protein CASSPGTGIQPQHF.